This TCR beta chain was captured in a study of blood T cell repertoires in COVID-19. As for the study in general: Samples representing acute and convalescent COVID-19 were sourced from the United States, Italy and Spain.

V lost 3 bases, J lost 2 bases, and 17 bases lay in between. This CDR3 comprises 15 residues. In germline, CDR1 is DFQATT, CDR2 SNEGSKA (reference sequence). Original data processing: Estimated nucleated cell counts came from reference gene primer amplification. Clones were read by immunoSEQ multiplex PCR, and TCRdb kept only the in-frame ones, dropping some. The V and J calls and the clone size are those of that table, but D and trimming were determined from the DNA. The repertoire consists of over 110,000 clones, with roughly three quarters occurring once and the leading ten covering around 2.1%. The J gene is TRBJ2-7, the V gene TRBV20-1; tentatively, D is TRBD1 (5 bases). Sample: peripheral blood. The sequence came from a woman in her sixties with acute or convalescent COVID-19. Written as DNA, the CDR3 is TGCAGTGCTAGTGGCGAACTCCAGGGAACCTACGAGCAGTACTTC. It is translated as CSASGELQGTYEQYF.